This section outlines one T cell receptor (beta chain) sequence together with its context. TCRdb keeps only in-frame clones here, not all; method: immunoSEQ multiplex PCR. The sample lists approximately 15,000 clones; about nine tenths were seen once. Noted time point: pre-treatment baseline. The data derive from a study of blood T cell dynamics during melanoma immunotherapy. Germline CDR1 LGHNA, CDR2 YSLEER. The length of the CDR3 is 17 residues. V gave up 1 base and J gave up 0 bases; unmatched junction bases: 6. Sequenced material: blood, taken from a patient treated with checkpoint blockade. The TCR was taken from a human donor with melanoma. The chain is built from TRBV4-3 and TRBJ1-3; 7 bases match TRBD1. In DNA form, the CDR3 reads TGCGCCAGCAGCCAAGGTTCAGGGACAGCCTCTGGAAACACCATATATTTT. Translation gives CASSQGSGTASGNTIYF.